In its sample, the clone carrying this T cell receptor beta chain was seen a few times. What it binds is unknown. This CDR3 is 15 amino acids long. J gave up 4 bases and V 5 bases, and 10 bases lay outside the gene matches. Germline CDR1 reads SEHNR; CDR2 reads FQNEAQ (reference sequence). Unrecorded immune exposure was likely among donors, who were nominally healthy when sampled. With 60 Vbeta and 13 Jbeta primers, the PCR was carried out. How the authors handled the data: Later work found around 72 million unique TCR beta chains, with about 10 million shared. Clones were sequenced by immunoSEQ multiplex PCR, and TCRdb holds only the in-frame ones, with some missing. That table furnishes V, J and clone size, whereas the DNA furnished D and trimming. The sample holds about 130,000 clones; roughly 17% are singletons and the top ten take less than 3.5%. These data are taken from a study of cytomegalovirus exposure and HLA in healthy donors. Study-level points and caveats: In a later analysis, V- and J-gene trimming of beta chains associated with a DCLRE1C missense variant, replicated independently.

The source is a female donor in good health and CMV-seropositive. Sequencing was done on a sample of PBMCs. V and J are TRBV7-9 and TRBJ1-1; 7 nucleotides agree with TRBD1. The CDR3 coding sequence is TGTGCCAGCAGCCCCCTGAGACAGGGCGGCACTGAAGCTTTCTTT. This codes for CASSPLRQGGTEAFF.